These 19 T cell receptor beta chains share one sample of origin, sequenced in a study of blood T cell repertoires in COVID-19. Measured with immunoSEQ multiplex PCR; TCRdb has only the in-frame clones, and not every one. The sample lists about 430,000 clones, approximately 90% occurring once. The source material was PBMCs or T cells enriched from blood (not recorded which). The source is a woman under 30 who had been exposed to COVID-19.

The chain links TRBV27 to TRBJ2-7; 8 bases are a match to TRBD1. This CDR3 has 14 amino acids. Looked up from germline, CDR1 is MNHEY and CDR2 is SMNVEV (reference sequence). With 3 bases clipped from V and 7 bases from J, the junction kept 8 bases outside the gene matches. For the CDR3, the DNA is TGTGCCAGCAGTTTGGGACAGGAACCTTTGGAGCAGTACTTC. It specifies CASSLGQEPLEQYF.

The rearrangement joins TRBV20-1 to TRBJ2-1; the match to TRBD2 covers 10 bases. The CDR3 runs 17 residues. With 3 bases clipped from V and 7 bases from J, the junction kept 15 bases outside the gene matches. In germline, CDR1 is DFQATT, CDR2 SNEGSKA (reference sequence). This CDR3 is CSASRASSGGANNEQFF. CDR3 DNA sequence: TGCAGTGCTAGTAGGGCTTCGAGCGGGGGGGCCAATAATGAGCAGTTCTTC.

The chain combines TRBV5-1 with TRBJ2-7; D perhaps matches TRBD1 (6 bases). The CDR3 has 14 residues. Germline V gives CDR1 SGHRS, CDR2 YFSETQ. The germline V and J ends were trimmed by 2 bases and 2 bases, with 11 bases remaining between them. The CDR3 nucleotides are TGCGCCAGCAGCTTTCTATCAGGGGCCTACGAGCAGTACTTC. Translated, it gives CASSFLSGAYEQYF.

The rearrangement uses TRBV6-1 and TRBJ1-5; D call uncertain. Trimming pared 2 bases from V and 0 bases from J, leaving 11 bases between. The germline gives CDR1 MNHNS, CDR2 SASEGT. The CDR3 sequence is 16 residues long. The CDR3 reads CASSEWYSNSNQPQHF. CDR3 sequence (DNA): TGTGCCAGCAGTGAATGGTACAGCAATAGCAATCAGCCCCAGCATTTT.

V gene TRBV27 combines with J gene TRBJ2-7; tentatively, D is TRBD2 (5 bases). Germline V gene data show CDR1 as MNHEY and CDR2 as SMNVEV (reference sequence). Trimming removed 0 bases at V and 5 bases at J, with 17 bases between. The CDR3 covers 16 residues. The CDR3: CASSLSLGSADDEQYF. The CDR3 DNA reads TGTGCCAGCAGTTTATCCCTGGGTAGCGCCGACGACGAGCAGTACTTC.

This clone occurred once. The rearrangement links TRBV6-1 to TRBJ1-4; weak D call: TRBD1 (5 bases). CDR1 and CDR2 from the germline V gene are MNHNS and SASEGT. Trimming pared 4 bases from V and 6 bases from J, leaving 21 bases between. This CDR3 is 17 amino acids long. The chain's CDR3 is CASSGPGVLARDEKLFF. The CDR3 nucleotides are TGTGCCAGCAGTGGGCCGGGGGTGTTAGCTCGGGATGAAAAACTGTTTTTT.

The chain has TRBV3-1 (or the pseudogene TRBV3-2) and TRBJ2-2; the D gene is possibly TRBD1 (6 bases). The CDR3 has 16 amino acids. Trimming pared 2 bases from V and 6 bases from J, leaving 16 bases between. CDR1 and CDR2 (germline): LGHDT, YNNKEL (reference sequence). In nucleotides, the CDR3 is TGTGCCAGCAGCCAATATACAGGGAAGGGGGCCGGGGAGCTGTTTTTT. Translation: CASSQYTGKGAGELFF.

The rearrangement uses TRBV28 and TRBJ2-7, with unresolved D. Germline V gene sequence: CDR1 MDHEN, CDR2 SYDVKM. V gave up 7 bases and J gave up 2 bases, with 12 bases separating them. The CDR3 is 13 residues long. This CDR3 is CASTTRVPYEQYF. DNA of the CDR3: TGTGCCAGCACCACCCGCGTGCCCTACGAGCAGTACTTC.

V usage is TRBV2 and J usage is TRBJ2-1; 10 bases are a match to TRBD2. Looked up from germline, CDR1 is SNHLY and CDR2 is FYNNEI. This CDR3 is 16 amino acids long. J gave up 2 bases and V 9 bases, and 10 bases lay outside the gene matches. This CDR3 is CARGAGGRDPYNEQFF. The CDR3, as DNA: TGTGCCAGGGGAGCGGGAGGGCGGGACCCCTACAATGAGCAGTTCTTC. Based on the CDR3 plus reference TRBV2 and TRBJ2-1, the full variable domain is EPEVTQTPSHQVTQMGQEVILRCVPISNHLYFYWYRQILGQKVEFLVSFYNNEISEKSEIFDDQFSVERPDGSNFTLKIRSTKLEDSAMYFCARGAGGRDPYNEQFFGPGTRLTVL.

The V call is TRBV7-9, the J call TRBJ2-2, with unresolved D. With 0 bases removed from V and 0 bases from J, the gap between germline ends came to 11 bases. The germline V gene has CDR1 SEHNR and CDR2 FQNEAQ (reference sequence). The CDR3 runs 17 residues. In DNA, the CDR3 is TGTGCCAGCAGCTTAGCGCTGAGCACCGCGAACACCGGGGAGCTGTTTTTT. Its translation: CASSLALSTANTGELFF. Based on the CDR3 plus reference TRBV7-9 and TRBJ2-2, the full variable domain is DTGVSQNPRHKITKRGQNVTFRCDPISEHNRLYWYRQTLGQGPEFLTYFQNEAQLEKSRLLSDRFSAERPKGSFSTLEIQRTEQGDSAMYLCASSLALSTANTGELFFGEGSRLTVL.

The genes are TRBV12-3 or TRBV12-4 and TRBJ1-4; 7 bases align to TRBD1. Germline trimming cut 5 bases from V and 7 bases from J; bases unmatched to any gene: 4. This CDR3 has 13 residues. Written as DNA, the CDR3 is TGTGCCAGCAGTCCGCCAGGGGGTGAAAAACTGTTTTTT. It specifies CASSPPGGEKLFF.

V gene TRBV3-1 (or the pseudogene TRBV3-2) combines with J gene TRBJ1-2, with 7 bases identical to TRBD1. There are 14 residues in the CDR3. With V trimmed by 4 bases and J by 4 bases, 6 bases remained unmatched. Germline-derived CDR1 and CDR2 are LGHDT and YNNKEL (reference sequence). In DNA, the CDR3 is TGTGCCAGCAGCCCCCGGACAGGATTCTATGGCTACACCTTC. Translated: CASSPRTGFYGYTF.

The V and J genes are TRBV7-2 and TRBJ2-3, with TRBD2 matching 13 bases. CDR3 length equals 16 residues. With V trimmed by 5 bases and J by 2 bases, 4 bases remained unmatched. The V gene's germline CDR1 is SGHTA and CDR2 FQGNSA. The CDR3 bases are TGTGCCAGCAGCCTGGGACTAGCGGGATTCACAGATACGCAGTATTTT. It yields the protein CASSLGLAGFTDTQYF.

The chain uses TRBV19 and TRBJ2-7; TRBD1 agrees at 10 bases. The CDR3 is 16 amino acids. With 1 base clipped from V and 5 bases from J, the junction kept 8 bases outside the gene matches. Germline V gene sequence: CDR1 LNHDA, CDR2 SQIVND (reference sequence). This CDR3 reads CASSIGGTGVSHEQYF. In DNA, the CDR3 is TGTGCCAGTAGTATAGGTGGGACAGGGGTATCCCACGAGCAGTACTTC.

The rearrangement links TRBV6-6 to TRBJ2-3; D unresolved. The germline V gene has CDR1 MNHNY and CDR2 SVGAGI (reference sequence). The CDR3 consists of 14 residues. The germline V and J ends were trimmed by 5 bases and 1 base, with 10 bases remaining between them. The CDR3 DNA sequence: TGTGCCAGCAGTGTTGGCGGAGGCACAGATACGCAGTATTTT. This translates into CASSVGGGTDTQYF.

The J gene is TRBJ1-3, the V gene TRBV4-1; 8 bases fit TRBD1. V trimming: 2 bases; J trimming: 0 bases; junction bases outside the gene matches: 6. CDR1 is MGHRA and CDR2 is YSYEKL in the germline V gene. The CDR3 runs to 17 residues. In DNA form, the CDR3 reads TGCGCCAGCAGCCAACCAAGACAGGGGATCTCTGGAAACACCATATATTTT. Translation: CASSQPRQGISGNTIYF.

This sequence joins TRBV9 and TRBJ2-3; D is possibly TRBD2 (6 bases). CDR3 size: 14 residues. CDR1 is SGDLS, CDR2 YYNGEE, per germline. V was clipped by 7 bases and J by 0 bases, with 12 bases between them. Here the CDR3 DNA reads TGTGCCAGCGGAGCGGGCCTTAGCACAGATACGCAGTATTTT. This translates into CASGAGLSTDTQYF.

The J gene is TRBJ2-7, the V gene TRBV6-1, with 7 bases aligning to TRBD1. The CDR3 is 13 residues long. The J segment lost 6 bases and the V segment lost 2 bases, leaving 4 bases of the junction unmatched. Germline V lookup: CDR1 MNHNS, CDR2 SASEGT. CDR3: CASSEPQGFEQYF. The DNA for the CDR3 is TGTGCCAGCAGTGAACCACAGGGGTTCGAGCAGTACTTC.

The chain is built from TRBV18 and TRBJ2-1; TRBD2 aligns across 10 bases. The CDR3 is 17 residues long. Trimming removed 5 bases from V and 6 bases from J; junction bases left unmatched: 13. From germline, CDR1 is KGHSH and CDR2 LQKENI. CDR3 DNA: TGTGCCAGCTCATCGCGAAGTCCGGGACTAGCGAGCAATGAGCAGTTCTTC. It codes for CASSSRSPGLASNEQFF.